This entry is about one T cell receptor beta chain. Its antigen remains unidentified. This CDR3 has 17 residues. Looked up from germline, CDR1 is LNHNV and CDR2 is YYDKDF (reference sequence). The V end lost 4 bases, the J end lost 2 bases, and 19 bases lay between the germline ends. These data originate in a study of CD8+ T cells in alopecia areata. The wider study: The drug, tofacitinib, lasted 6 to 18 months, followed by 6 months off drug. Scoring of treated patients' severity used the percentage of affected scalp area.

Treatment here: oral pan-JAK inhibitor, 5-10 mg twice daily. Study-wide results and limits: In scalp and blood during tofacitinib, many expanded lesional clones persisted.

It was cDNA, reverse transcribed from extracted RNA, that served as the sequencing template. Sequenced by immunoSEQ multiplex PCR; TCRdb stores in-frame clones only, minus some. The sample holds roughly 190,000 clones, 64% seen once. The starting material was CD4+ T cells sorted from blood, obtained between weeks 49 and 50, from a patient treated with tofacitinib. The TCR was taken from a human donor with alopecia areata. The rearrangement joins TRBV15 to TRBJ2-3, with D possibly matching TRBD2 (6 bases). The CDR3 nucleotides are TGTGCCACCAGCACCTCGCCGGTGGGGACTCTCACAGATACGCAGTATTTT. This encodes CATSTSPVGTLTDTQYF.